This T cell receptor beta chain was sequenced in a study of blood T cell repertoires in COVID-19. As for the study in general: Acute-phase and convalescent COVID-19 samples originated in the United States, Italy and Spain. PBMCs, B-cell-depleted T cells, or T cells were the source of the cDNA or gDNA that made up the material.

This clone was picked up one time. The V gene end was trimmed by 8 bases and the J gene end by 4 bases; junction bases not matched to a gene: 6. There are 15 residues in the CDR3. Germline CDR1 and CDR2: SGHNT and YENEEA. Seattle patients were enrolled during active infection and followed longitudinally. Study processing details: Counts of nucleated cells, estimated from reference gene primer amplification, were obtained. Libraries were prepared by immunoSEQ multiplex PCR; TCRdb keeps only in-frame clonotypes and omits some of them. The DNA gave D and trimming, while V, J and clone size come from that table. In the table there are around 49,000 clones, about 76% of which are singletons.

This sequence originates from a woman of 80 years or more with COVID-19, enrolled during active disease. Specimen: peripheral blood. The chain recombines TRBV11-3 with TRBJ2-1; 12 bases fit TRBD2. Here the CDR3 reads CASGPGTSGYNEQFF. CDR3 DNA: TGTGCCAGCGGACCCGGGACTAGCGGGTACAATGAGCAGTTCTTC.